This TCR beta chain was sequenced for a study of T-cell reconstitution after alpha-beta-depleted transplantation in children. Trimming pared 6 bases from V and 0 bases from J, leaving 21 bases between. The CDR3 is 18 residues long. Germline values: CDR1 SGHAT, CDR2 FQNNGV. TCRbeta library construction was performed incorporating unique molecular identifiers. TCRdb analysed the PCR reads with MiXCR anew, one entry per CDR3 protein. There are some 460,000 distinct CDR3 sequences in the sample; 15% to 20% occur only once, and under 30% lies in the top ten. This clonotype was recorded a few times. Its antigen is not identified. Whole-study findings and limits: Surviving thymic progenitors and recipient T cells were the source of high TCRbeta diversity at day 60 in some patients. Alpha-beta T cells present about two months after transplant were reported to originate from several hundred expanded graft clones. T-cell numbers and diversity one year post-transplant derived largely from freshly generated T cells.

The sequencing used PBMCs, mostly from graft donor cells, collected 360 days after TCRalphabeta/CD19-depleted stem cell transplant. The chain employs TRBV11-2 and TRBJ2-4; D is possibly TRBD2 (5 bases). The receptor was derived from a boy in the first two years of life who had a stem cell transplant for Wiskott-Aldrich syndrome, so the T cells may come from the graft donor. CDR3 bases: TGTGCCAGCAGTCCTAGACCACGGACTGCTCTAGCCAAAAACATTCAGTACTTC. Protein product: CASSPRPRTALAKNIQYF.